In its sample, the clone carrying this TCR beta chain was seen many times. This entry is derived from a study of patients and donors after allogeneic stem cell transplantation. This CDR3 contains 14 residues. Germline V CDR1 and CDR2: MDHEN, SYDVKM. V trimming: 6 bases; J trimming: 2 bases; junction bases outside the gene matches: 7. TCRdb passed the RT-PCR reads through MiXCR, listing each CDR3 protein once. The sample carries 87,000 or so distinct CDR3 sequences, roughly 4.9% recorded once. The sample was blood, either unsorted or a sorted T cell fraction (not recorded which). The chain carries TRBV28 and TRBJ2-7; 7 bases match TRBD2. The TCR was taken from a human donor who was either an allogeneic HSCT recipient or a stem cell or donor lymphocyte infusion donor (not recorded which). It is not recorded whose cells these are; they may come from a transplant donor. The CDR3 sequence: CASSPREGPYEQYF. CDR3 bases: TGTGCCAGCAGCCCCAGGGAGGGTCCCTACGAGCAGTACTTC.